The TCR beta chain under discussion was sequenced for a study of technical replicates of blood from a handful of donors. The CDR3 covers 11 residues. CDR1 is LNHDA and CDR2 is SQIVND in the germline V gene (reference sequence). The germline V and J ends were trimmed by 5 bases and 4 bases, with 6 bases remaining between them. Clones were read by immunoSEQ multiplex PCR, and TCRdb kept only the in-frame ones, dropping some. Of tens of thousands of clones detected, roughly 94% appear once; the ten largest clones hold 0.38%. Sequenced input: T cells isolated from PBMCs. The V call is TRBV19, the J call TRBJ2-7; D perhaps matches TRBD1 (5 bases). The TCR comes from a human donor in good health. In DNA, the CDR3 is TGTGCCAGTAGTCAGGGTTACGAGCAGTACTTC. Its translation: CASSQGYEQYF.